The clone carrying this T cell receptor (beta chain) was seen many times. Trimming stripped 2 bases from V and 2 bases from J, with 16 bases between. CDR1 is MDHEN and CDR2 is SYDVKM in the germline V gene. CDR3 length: 17 residues. This entry is derived from a study of T cell repertoires in cytomegalovirus infection. TCRdb recomputed calls from the reads with MiXCR, one row per CDR3 protein. The data contain 250,000 to 300,000 distinct CDR3 sequences, about 26% of them seen just once; the ten biggest clones take up over 11%. This receptor was obtained from a human donor in good health (CMV status not recorded). Some clones in this sample may be carry-over from other donors' samples. Sample: PBMCs. The chain carries TRBV28 and TRBJ1-5, with D possibly TRBD1 on 5 matching bases. The CDR3 sequence is CASSLQGRRRGNQPQHF. For the CDR3, the DNA is TGTGCCAGCAGTTTACAGGGACGGAGGAGAGGCAATCAGCCCCAGCATTTT.